These T cell receptor beta chains were read from a single sample in a study of T cell repertoires in cytomegalovirus infection. The antigens these receptors bind are not known. TCRdb redid the calling of the reads with MiXCR, one entry per CDR3 protein. The table records under 500,000 distinct CDR3 sequences, approximately 46% of them present only once. Sequences were derived from cultured PBMCs, sampled from culture after CMV antigen stimulation. The origin of the receptors is a human donor in good health (CMV status not recorded). Some clones in this sample may be carry-over from other donors' samples. The CDR3 runs from the conserved cysteine through the conserved F or W. A D gene is named only where the DNA matches it firmly. Part of the rows lack a size; the others show once, few, many or a class for expanded clones.

D: TRBD2
J: TRBJ2-5
size: once
V: TRBV29-1
CDR3: CSVERGGAETQYF
DNA: TGCAGCGTTGAACGCGGGGGGGCGGAGACCCAGTACTTC

D: .
J: TRBJ1-4
size: .
V: TRBV7-6
CDR3: CASSFAGSNEKLFF
DNA: TGTGCCAGCAGCTTTGCAGGCTCGAATGAAAAACTGTTTTTT

D: .
J: TRBJ1-1
size: few
V: TRBV2
CDR3: CASEFTENTEAFF
DNA: TGTGCCAGCGAATTCACGGAGAACACTGAAGCTTTCTTT

D: .
J: TRBJ2-1
size: .
V: TRBV6-2/TRBV6-3
CDR3: CASSYSWGANEQFF
DNA: TGTGCCAGCAGTTACTCATGGGGTGCCAATGAGCAGTTCTTC

D: .
J: TRBJ1-5
size: .
V: TRBV27
CDR3: CASSSLSIGGKYNQPQHF
DNA: TGTGCCAGCAGTTCCCTCTCGATTGGGGGGAAGTACAATCAGCCCCAGCATTTT

D: .
J: TRBJ2-7
size: .
V: TRBV7-8
CDR3: CASSPGAPYEQYF
DNA: TGTGCCAGCAGCCCAGGGGCGCCTTACGAGCAGTACTTC

D: .
J: TRBJ2-5
size: few
V: TRBV7-9
CDR3: CASSLVSRQETQYF
DNA: TGTGCCAGCAGCTTAGTGAGCAGACAAGAGACCCAGTACTTC

D: .
J: TRBJ2-7
size: .
V: TRBV24-1
CDR3: CATRTHRELIRYEQYF
DNA: TGTGCCACCAGGACCCACCGAGAGCTGATAAGATACGAGCAGTACTTC

D: .
J: TRBJ1-2
size: .
V: TRBV7-2
CDR3: CASRGIPNYGYTF
DNA: TGTGCCAGCAGGGGGATCCCTAACTATGGCTACACCTTC

D: TRBD2
J: TRBJ2-7
size: .
V: TRBV7-9
CDR3: CASRGGFPGEQYF
DNA: TGTGCCAGCAGGGGAGGGTTTCCGGGCGAGCAGTACTTC

D: .
J: TRBJ2-1
size: .
V: TRBV2
CDR3: CASSEFGSSDAEQFF
DNA: TGTGCCAGCAGTGAATTCGGTTCTAGCGATGCTGAGCAGTTCTTC

D: .
J: TRBJ2-7
size: .
V: TRBV3-1
CDR3: CASSQRDYEQYF
DNA: TGTGCCAGCAGCCAGAGAGACTACGAGCAGTACTTC

D: .
J: TRBJ2-1
size: .
V: TRBV6-6
CDR3: CASSGLDSPKYNEQFF
DNA: TGTGCCAGCAGTGGTTTAGACTCCCCGAAGTACAATGAGCAGTTCTTC

D: TRBD1
J: TRBJ2-6
size: .
V: TRBV5-3
CDR3: CASSSPRTGLGSGANVLTF
DNA: TGTGCCAGCAGCTCACCTAGGACAGGGTTGGGCTCTGGGGCCAACGTCCTGACTTTC

D: .
J: TRBJ2-3
size: .
V: TRBV12-3/TRBV12-4
CDR3: CATKTDTDTQYF
DNA: TGTGCCACTAAGACAGACACAGATACGCAGTATTTT

D: .
J: TRBJ1-5
size: many
V: TRBV6-1
CDR3: CASSLEGWDQPQHF
DNA: TGTGCCAGCAGCCTAGAAGGGTGGGATCAGCCCCAGCATTTT

D: TRBD1
J: TRBJ1-1
size: few
V: TRBV7-2
CDR3: CASSLTVGTGGAFF
DNA: TGTGCCAGCAGCTTAACGGTGGGAACAGGGGGAGCTTTCTTT

D: .
J: TRBJ1-3
size: few
V: TRBV7-8
CDR3: CASSPGTQGNTIYF
DNA: TGTGCCAGCAGCCCCGGGACGCAAGGAAACACCATATATTTT

D: TRBD2
J: TRBJ2-3
size: .
V: TRBV27
CDR3: CASRGGRDTQYF
DNA: TGTGCCAGCCGGGGGGGGAGAGATACGCAGTATTTT

D: .
J: TRBJ1-4
size: .
V: TRBV4-1
CDR3: CASSQVGGRGTTNEKLFF
DNA: TGCGCCAGCAGCCAAGTAGGGGGAAGGGGAACAACTAATGAAAAACTGTTTTTT

D: .
J: TRBJ2-6
size: many
V: TRBV7-8
CDR3: CASSLFGQTGANVLTF
DNA: TGTGCCAGCAGCTTATTCGGACAAACTGGGGCCAACGTCCTGACTTTC

D: .
J: TRBJ2-1
size: few
V: TRBV2
CDR3: CASSTEGSYNEQFF
DNA: TGTGCCAGCAGTACAGAGGGGTCCTACAATGAGCAGTTCTTC

D: .
J: TRBJ2-1
size: .
V: TRBV6-1
CDR3: CASSTGGSSGLYNEQFF
DNA: TGTGCCAGCAGTACCGGAGGTTCTAGTGGGTTATACAATGAGCAGTTCTTC

D: .
J: TRBJ1-5
size: few
V: TRBV6-6
CDR3: CASRSGSNQPQHF
DNA: TGTGCCAGCAGGTCAGGGTCTAATCAGCCCCAGCATTTT